This T cell receptor (beta chain) was retrieved from a study of Ad26.COV2.S vaccination and SARS-CoV-2 variants. Trimming took 0 bases from V and 4 from J, leaving 6 bases between them. Germline assignment: CDR1 SGHKS and CDR2 YYEKEE (reference sequence). The CDR3 sequence is 13 residues long. Repertoires were generated with immunoSEQ multiplex PCR, while TCRdb's copy carries only in-frame clones and drops some. The sample includes about 410,000 clones, 88% of them seen just once. This sample's treatment: some 20 received Ad26.COV2.S at low or high dose, single or two shots; roughly five received placebo; per-sample allocation not given. Samples analyzed were those drawn on day 63 after the first vaccine or placebo injection.

The source of this sequence is a person aged 18-65 years who received the Ad26.COV2.S COVID-19 vaccine or a placebo. The source material was peripheral blood, sampled in a trial of Ad26.COV2.S vaccine versus placebo. J is TRBJ2-3 and V is TRBV5-5; D remains unclear. CDR3 residues: CASSLGSADTQYF. The CDR3, as DNA: TGTGCCAGCAGCTTGGGGTCCGCAGATACGCAGTATTTT.